One sample yielded the 15 T cell receptor beta chains listed below, sequenced in a study of blood T cell repertoires in COVID-19. TCRdb's copy holds only in-frame clones and misses some; the assay was immunoSEQ multiplex PCR. The sample shows about 180,000 clones, approximately 80% of them seen only once. The specimen sequenced was peripheral blood. The receptor set was obtained from a human donor in a cohort sampled during active COVID-19.

The chain links TRBV9 to TRBJ1-4, with TRBD1 matching over 7 bases. Germline lookup yields CDR1 SGDLS and CDR2 YYNGEE. The length of the CDR3 is 16 residues. J was trimmed by 6 bases and V by 0 bases; bases with no gene match: 8. CDR3 in amino acids: CASSVAGGGGDEKLFF. The CDR3 DNA reads as TGTGCCAGCAGCGTAGCTGGAGGGGGCGGCGATGAAAAACTGTTTTTT.

The chain couples TRBV25-1 to TRBJ1-1; 7 bases agree with TRBD1. Unmatched junction bases numbered 6, after V lost 6 bases and J lost 2 bases. From germline, CDR1 is MGHDK and CDR2 SYGVNS. CDR3 length: 14 residues. The CDR3 here is CASSDRDPNTEAFF. The CDR3 DNA sequence: TGTGCCAGCAGCGACAGGGATCCAAACACTGAAGCTTTCTTT.

This chain links TRBV15 with TRBJ1-1, with no clear D. CDR3 size: 14 residues. The V end lost 0 bases, the J end lost 0 bases, and 5 bases lay between the germline ends. The germline V gene encodes CDR1 LNHNV and CDR2 YYDKDF (reference sequence). The CDR3 protein is CATSRDLVNTEAFF. Here the CDR3 DNA reads TGTGCCACCAGCAGAGATCTCGTGAACACTGAAGCTTTCTTT.

CDR3 DNA sequence: TGTGCCAGCAGCCAGGATGGGTCCGACACCGGGGAGCTGTTTTTT. Its protein is CASSQDGSDTGELFF. The chain joins TRBV5-4 to TRBJ2-2; D gene unclear. From germline, CDR1 is SGHNT and CDR2 YYREEE (reference sequence). CDR3 size: 15 residues. The ends were cut back, 4 bases at V and 3 bases at J, with 13 bases in the middle.

The genes are TRBV7-9 and TRBJ1-6, with 9 bases aligning to TRBD1. V trimming: 5 bases; J trimming: 7 bases; junction bases outside the gene matches: 6. Germline V gives CDR1 SEHNR, CDR2 FQNEAQ (reference sequence). The CDR3 has 15 amino acids. The CDR3 DNA follows: TGTGCCAGCAGCACCACCGGGACAGGGAATTCACCCCTCCACTTT. Its translation is CASSTTGTGNSPLHF.

This clone was detected only once. The J gene is TRBJ2-7, the V gene TRBV30; TRBD1 agrees at 8 bases. Germline values: CDR1 GTSNPN, CDR2 SVGIG (reference sequence). CDR3 length: 13 amino acids. J gave up 7 bases and V 4 bases, and 9 bases lay outside the gene matches. The CDR3 bases are TGTGCCTGGAACCGGGACAGGTTTACGGAGCAGTACTTC. Encoded protein: CAWNRDRFTEQYF.

This chain connects TRBV18 to TRBJ1-1; possibly TRBD1 for D (6 bases). The V end lost 6 bases, the J end lost 0 bases, and 11 bases lay between the germline ends. Looked up from germline, CDR1 is KGHSH and CDR2 is LQKENI. The CDR3 contains 14 residues. CDR3 sequence: CASSQGQMNTEAFF. CDR3 DNA: TGTGCCAGCTCCCAGGGACAAATGAACACTGAAGCTTTCTTT.

The chain recombines TRBV5-1 with TRBJ2-5; 11 bases match TRBD2. CDR1 SGHRS and CDR2 YFSETQ come from the germline V gene. This CDR3 has 16 amino acids. The trim removed 1 base at V and 4 bases at J, leaving 6 bases unmatched. The CDR3 nucleotides are TGCGCCAGCAGCTTGATGGCTAGCGGGGGGAGAGAGACCCAGTACTTC. This encodes CASSLMASGGRETQYF. The whole variable domain, filled in from reference TRBV5-1 and TRBJ2-5, reads KAGVTQTPRYLIKTRGQQVTLSCSPISGHRSVSWYQQTPGQGLQFLFEYFSETQRNKGNFPGRFSGRQFSNSRSEMNVSTLELGDSALYLCASSLMASGGRETQYFGPGTRLLVL.

The V and J genes are TRBV5-1 and TRBJ2-7; weak D call: TRBD1 (5 bases). The germline V gene encodes CDR1 SGHRS and CDR2 YFSETQ. With 3 bases removed from V and 2 bases from J, the gap between germline ends came to 12 bases. This CDR3 is 14 amino acids long. Written as DNA, the CDR3 is TGCGCCAGCAGCTCCCGTCAGGGAACCTACGAGCAGTACTTC. Its protein is CASSSRQGTYEQYF.

The rearrangement links TRBV4-1 to TRBJ1-5; the D is unclear. CDR1 is MGHRA, CDR2 YSYEKL, per germline. Trimming pared 4 bases from V and 0 bases from J, leaving 19 bases between. The CDR3 spans 18 residues. The CDR3 sequence: CASSRMAPTELSNQPQHF. CDR3 nucleotide sequence: TGCGCCAGCAGCCGAATGGCCCCCACAGAGCTTAGCAATCAGCCCCAGCATTTT.

The J gene is TRBJ2-4, the V gene TRBV4-2, with 8 positions matching TRBD1. The CDR3 runs to 16 residues. CDR1 and CDR2 from the germline V gene are LGHNA and YNFKEQ. The J segment lost 1 base and the V segment lost 4 bases, leaving 6 bases of the junction unmatched. The CDR3 DNA sequence: TGTGCCAGCAGCCGATGGGGACAGGCGGCCAAAAACATTCAGTACTTC. Protein product: CASSRWGQAAKNIQYF.

V and J are TRBV2 and TRBJ2-7; TRBD1 agrees at 7 bases. CDR1 is SNHLY, CDR2 FYNNEI, per germline. Losses at the gene ends were 11 bases for V and 5 bases for J; bases not matched to a gene: 15. This CDR3 region has 14 residues. The CDR3 sequence is CARKAETGKNEQYF. DNA for the CDR3: TGTGCCCGAAAGGCCGAGACAGGGAAAAACGAGCAGTACTTC. The entire variable domain, with the rest obtained from reference TRBV2 and TRBJ2-7, is as follows: EPEVTQTPSHQVTQMGQEVILRCVPISNHLYFYWYRQILGQKVEFLVSFYNNEISEKSEIFDDQFSVERPDGSNFTLKIRSTKLEDSAMYFCARKAETGKNEQYFGPGTRLTVT.

This clone was picked up a small number of times. The rearrangement links TRBV3-1 (or the pseudogene TRBV3-2) to TRBJ1-6; D unclear. The germline CDR1 and CDR2 sequences are LGHDT and YNNKEL (reference sequence). The CDR3 length is 14 residues. Trimming stripped 4 bases from V and 7 bases from J, with 11 bases between. The CDR3 DNA reads as TGTGCCAGCAGCCTCCCTGGCCAGAATTCACCCCTCCACTTT. Translating it yields CASSLPGQNSPLHF.

The chain recombines TRBV14 with TRBJ1-5, with TRBD1 matching over 9 bases. Looked up from germline, CDR1 is SGHDN and CDR2 is FVKESK. The CDR3 extends over 17 amino acids. V shed 4 bases, J shed 1 base, and the junction held 8 bases outside the gene matches. CDR3 loop: CASSPMDRGNSNQPQHF. The CDR3 DNA reads as TGTGCCAGCAGCCCGATGGACAGGGGAAACAGCAATCAGCCCCAGCATTTT.

V gene TRBV19 combines with J gene TRBJ2-6; D is perhaps TRBD1 (6 bases). This CDR3 is built from 19 residues. Per germline, CDR1 LNHDA and CDR2 SQIVND (reference sequence). With 3 bases removed from V and 1 base from J, the gap between germline ends came to 19 bases. CDR3 in DNA: TGTGCCAGTAGTATCCCCGGCCAGGGGTTGGGATCTGGGGCCAACGTCCTGACTTTC. Translating it yields CASSIPGQGLGSGANVLTF. The whole variable domain, remainder taken from reference TRBV19 and TRBJ2-6, is DGGITQSPKYLFRKEGQNVTLSCEQNLNHDAMYWYRQDPGQGLRLIYYSQIVNDFQKGDIAEGYSVSREKKESFPLTVTSAQKNPTAFYLCASSIPGQGLGSGANVLTFGAGSRLTVL.